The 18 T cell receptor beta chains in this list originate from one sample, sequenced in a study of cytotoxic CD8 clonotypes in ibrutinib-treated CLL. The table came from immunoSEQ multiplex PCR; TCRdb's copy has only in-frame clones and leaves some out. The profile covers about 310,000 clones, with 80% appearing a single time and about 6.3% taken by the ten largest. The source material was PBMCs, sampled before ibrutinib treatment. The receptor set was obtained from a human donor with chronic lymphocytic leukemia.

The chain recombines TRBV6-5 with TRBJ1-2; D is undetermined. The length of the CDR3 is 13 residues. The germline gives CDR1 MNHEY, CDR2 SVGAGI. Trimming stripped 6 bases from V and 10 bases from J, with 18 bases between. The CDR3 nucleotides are TGTGCCAGCAGCATAGGACTTTTTCTGGACTACACCTTC. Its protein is CASSIGLFLDYTF.

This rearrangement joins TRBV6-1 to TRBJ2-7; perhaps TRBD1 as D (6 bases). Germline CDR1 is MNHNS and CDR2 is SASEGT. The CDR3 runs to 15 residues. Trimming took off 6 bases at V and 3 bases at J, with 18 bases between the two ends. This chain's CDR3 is CASRKGDTFLYEQYF. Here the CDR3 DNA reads TGTGCCAGCAGAAAAGGGGACACCTTTCTCTACGAGCAGTACTTC.

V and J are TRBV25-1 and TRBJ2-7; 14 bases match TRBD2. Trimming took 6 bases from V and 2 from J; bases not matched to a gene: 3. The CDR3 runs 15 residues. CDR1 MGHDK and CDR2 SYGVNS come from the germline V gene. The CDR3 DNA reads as TGTGCCAGCAGAGGACTAGCGGGAGGCGCCTACGAGCAGTACTTC. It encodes CASRGLAGGAYEQYF.

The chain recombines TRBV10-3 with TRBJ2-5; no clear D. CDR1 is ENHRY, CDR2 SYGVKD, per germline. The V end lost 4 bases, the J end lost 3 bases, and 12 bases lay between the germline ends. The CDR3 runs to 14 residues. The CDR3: CAISVRPSEETQYF. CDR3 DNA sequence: TGTGCCATCAGTGTTCGGCCCTCGGAAGAGACCCAGTACTTC.

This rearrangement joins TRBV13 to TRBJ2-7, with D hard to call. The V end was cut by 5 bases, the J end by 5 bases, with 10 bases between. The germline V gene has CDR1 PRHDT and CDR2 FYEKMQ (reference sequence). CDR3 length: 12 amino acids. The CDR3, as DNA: TGTGCCAGCAGCCAACCACTGGACGAGCAGTACTTC. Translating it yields CASSQPLDEQYF.

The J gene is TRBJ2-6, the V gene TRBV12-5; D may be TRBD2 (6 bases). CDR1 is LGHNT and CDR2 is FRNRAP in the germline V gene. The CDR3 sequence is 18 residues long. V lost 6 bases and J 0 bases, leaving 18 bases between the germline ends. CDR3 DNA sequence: TGTGCTAGTGGGAACACCGGGACTCCAAGCTCTGGGGCCAACGTCCTGACTTTC. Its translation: CASGNTGTPSSGANVLTF.

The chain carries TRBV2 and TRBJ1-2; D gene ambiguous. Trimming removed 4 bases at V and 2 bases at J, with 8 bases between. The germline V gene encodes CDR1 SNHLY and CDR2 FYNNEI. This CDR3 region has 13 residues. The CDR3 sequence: CASSGQTNYGYTF. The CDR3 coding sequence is TGTGCCAGCAGTGGTCAGACAAACTATGGCTACACCTTC.

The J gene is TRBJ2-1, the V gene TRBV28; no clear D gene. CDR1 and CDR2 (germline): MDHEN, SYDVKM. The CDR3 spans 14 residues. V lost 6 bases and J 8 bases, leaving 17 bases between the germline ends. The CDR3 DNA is TGTGCCAGCAGCCCCACCATCCAAAATGATGAGCAGTTCTTC. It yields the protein CASSPTIQNDEQFF.

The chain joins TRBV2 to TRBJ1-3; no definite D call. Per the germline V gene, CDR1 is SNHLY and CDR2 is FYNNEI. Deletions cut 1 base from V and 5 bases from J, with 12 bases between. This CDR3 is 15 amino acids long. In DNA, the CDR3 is TGTGCCAGCAGTGAAGTGGCAGCAGAAAGAAACACCATATATTTT. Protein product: CASSEVAAERNTIYF.

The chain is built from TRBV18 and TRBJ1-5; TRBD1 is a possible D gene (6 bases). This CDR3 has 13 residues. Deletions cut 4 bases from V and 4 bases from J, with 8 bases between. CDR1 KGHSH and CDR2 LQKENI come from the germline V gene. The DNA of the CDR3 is TGTGCCAGCTCACTACAGGGAAATCAGCCCCAGCATTTT. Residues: CASSLQGNQPQHF. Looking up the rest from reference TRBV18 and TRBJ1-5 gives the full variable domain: NAGVMQNPRHLVRRRGQEARLRCSPMKGHSHVYWYRQLPEEGLKFMVYLQKENIIDESGMPKERFSAEFPKEGPSILRIQQVVRGDSAAYFCASSLQGNQPQHFGDGTRLSIL.

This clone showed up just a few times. CDR3 residues: CASTRTQNQPQHF. In nucleotides, the CDR3 is TGTGCCAGTACTAGGACACAAAATCAGCCCCAGCATTTT. The rearrangement uses TRBV19 and TRBJ1-5, with D perhaps TRBD1 (5 bases). V was clipped by 7 bases and J by 4 bases, with 11 bases between them. Germline V lookup: CDR1 LNHDA, CDR2 SQIVND (reference sequence). The CDR3 is 13 amino acids.

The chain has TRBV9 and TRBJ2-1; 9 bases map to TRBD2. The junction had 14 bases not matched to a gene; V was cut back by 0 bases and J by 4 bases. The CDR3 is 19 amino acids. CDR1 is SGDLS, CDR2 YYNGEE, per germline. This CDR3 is CASSVDSRLAGPIYNEQFF. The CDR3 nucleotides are TGTGCCAGCAGCGTAGACTCGAGGCTAGCGGGACCTATTTACAATGAGCAGTTCTTC.

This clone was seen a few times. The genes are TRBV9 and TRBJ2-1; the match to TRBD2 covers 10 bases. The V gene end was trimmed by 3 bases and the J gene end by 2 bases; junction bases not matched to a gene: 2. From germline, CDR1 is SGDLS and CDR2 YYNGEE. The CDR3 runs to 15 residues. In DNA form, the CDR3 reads TGTGCCAGCAGCGGGACTAGCGGCACCTACAATGAGCAGTTCTTC. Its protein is CASSGTSGTYNEQFF.

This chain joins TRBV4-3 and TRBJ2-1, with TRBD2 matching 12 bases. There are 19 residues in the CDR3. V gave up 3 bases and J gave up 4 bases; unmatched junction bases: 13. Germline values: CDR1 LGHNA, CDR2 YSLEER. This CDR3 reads CASSQLTRWTSGKYNEQFF. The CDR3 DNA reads TGCGCCAGCAGCCAGTTGACACGTTGGACTAGCGGGAAATACAATGAGCAGTTCTTC.

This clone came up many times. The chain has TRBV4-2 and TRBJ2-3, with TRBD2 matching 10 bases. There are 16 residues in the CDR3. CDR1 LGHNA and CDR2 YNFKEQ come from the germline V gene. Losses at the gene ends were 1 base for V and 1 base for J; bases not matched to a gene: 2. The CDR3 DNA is TGTGCCAGCAGCCAAGTGACTAGCGGGCGCACAGATACGCAGTATTTT. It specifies CASSQVTSGRTDTQYF.

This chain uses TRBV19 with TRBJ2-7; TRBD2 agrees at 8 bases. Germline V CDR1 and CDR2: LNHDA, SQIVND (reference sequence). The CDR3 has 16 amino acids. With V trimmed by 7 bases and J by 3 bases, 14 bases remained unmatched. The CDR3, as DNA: TGTGCCAGTACCAGATCCCTTCCGCGGGAGGACTACGAGCAGTACTTC. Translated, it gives CASTRSLPREDYEQYF.

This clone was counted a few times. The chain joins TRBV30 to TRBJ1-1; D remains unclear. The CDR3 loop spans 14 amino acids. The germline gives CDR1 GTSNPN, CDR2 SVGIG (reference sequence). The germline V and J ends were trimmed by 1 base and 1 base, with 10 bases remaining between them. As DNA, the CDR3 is TGTGCCTGGAGTGACCAAGCAGCGAACACTGAAGCTTTCTTT. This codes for CAWSDQAANTEAFF.

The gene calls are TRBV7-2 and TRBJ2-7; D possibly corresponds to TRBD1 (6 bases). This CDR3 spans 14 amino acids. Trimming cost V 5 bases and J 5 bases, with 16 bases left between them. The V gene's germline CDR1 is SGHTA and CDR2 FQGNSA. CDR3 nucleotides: TGTGCCAGCAGCCCACGGTCAGGGGTCCACGAGCAGTACTTC. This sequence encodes CASSPRSGVHEQYF.